This entry lists 13 T cell receptor beta chains sequenced from one sample in a study of T cell clonality in common variable immunodeficiency. The table came from immunoSEQ multiplex PCR; TCRdb's copy has only in-frame clones and leaves some out. Recorded here are some 38,000 clones, none singletons. Sequencing was done on a sample of peripheral blood mononuclear cells. These receptors came from a person between 18 and 75 years old in good health.

This clone was observed at least ten times. The read terminates 3 residues ahead of where the CDR3 ends, so the germline J gene completes it. The chain recombines TRBV20-1 with TRBJ2-4, with 8 bases matching TRBD2. Looked up from germline, CDR1 is DFQATT and CDR2 is SNEGSKA (reference sequence). This CDR3 spans 15 amino acids. V was pared by 6 bases and J by 0 bases, with 7 bases of the junction left unmatched. The sequenced part of the CDR3 DNA is TGCAGTGCGTCTAACAGCGGGAGAGCCAAAAACATT. Encoded protein: CSASNSGRAKNI. In full, the CDR3 is CSASNSGRAKNIQYF.

Note on this clone: The CDR3 end is not reached by the read, which stops 3 residues before it; the germline J gene fills it in. This chain joins TRBV20-1 and TRBJ1-5; possible D gene TRBD1, 5 bases. The germline V and J ends were trimmed by 6 bases and 0 bases, with 18 bases remaining between them. The CDR3 is made up of 16 amino acids. Germline V lookup: CDR1 DFQATT, CDR2 SNEGSKA (reference sequence). Partial CDR3 DNA: TGCAGTGCCATGGTTGGGGCGCAGATTAGCAATCAGCCC. Its protein is CSAMVGAQISNQP. The entire CDR3 protein is CSAMVGAQISNQPQHF.

Incomplete CDR3 DNA: TGTGCCAGCAGCTTGGTAGCTAGCGGGAATTACGAG. Protein sequence: CASSLVASGNYE. The full CDR3 reads CASSLVASGNYEQYF. V gene TRBV5-6 combines with J gene TRBJ2-7; 9 bases line up with TRBD2. The missing CDR3 end, 3 residues past where the read stops, is filled in from the germline J gene. Germline V CDR1 and CDR2: SGHDT, YYEEEE. CDR3 length equals 15 residues. The junction had 5 bases not matched to a gene; V was cut back by 0 bases and J by 4 bases.

This clone was seen at least ten times. Coverage ceases 3 residues before the CDR3 finishes, and the germline J gene fills in the end. The chain couples TRBV24-1 to TRBJ1-2; maybe TRBD1 (5 bases). The CDR3 length is 15 residues. V dropped 7 bases and J dropped 4 bases, with 18 bases sitting between them. The germline gives CDR1 KGHDR, CDR2 SFDVKD. CDR3 in amino acids: CATSDGSRQLYGYTF. The CDR3 bases that were read are TGTGCCACCAGCGACGGTTCCCGACAGCTCTATGGC.

Many counts were recorded for this clone. The read falls 3 residues short of the CDR3 end, and the missing part is taken from the germline J gene. V gene TRBV9 combines with J gene TRBJ1-2; TRBD1 might be the D (6 bases). Trimming cost V 0 bases and J 4 bases, with 13 bases left between them. The CDR3 is 15 amino acids. Per germline, CDR1 SGDLS and CDR2 YYNGEE. Incomplete CDR3 DNA: TGTGCCAGCAGCGTAGAGGGACAAGGAAGCTATGGC. It yields the protein CASSVEGQGSYG. The CDR3 reads in full as CASSVEGQGSYGYTF.

This clone showed up many times. The CDR3 end is not reached by the read, which stops 3 residues before it; the germline J gene fills it in. The rearrangement uses TRBV5-1 and TRBJ2-2; possibly TRBD1 for D (6 bases). The V end was cut by 6 bases, the J end by 5 bases, with 14 bases between. Germline V gene lookup returns CDR1 SGHRS and CDR2 YFSETQ. This CDR3 comprises 14 residues. CDR3: CASTGEFLTGELFF. The CDR3 DNA, read in part, is TGCGCCAGCACAGGGGAATTCTTAACCGGGGAG.

This clone was counted ten times or more. The read halts 3 residues ahead of the CDR3 end, with the missing end drawn from the germline J gene. The gene calls are TRBV5-1 and TRBJ2-7; tentatively, D is TRBD2 (5 bases). Trimming stripped 2 bases from V and 3 bases from J, with 15 bases between. CDR1 SGHRS and CDR2 YFSETQ come from the germline V gene. CDR3 length: 15 amino acids. CDR3 in amino acids: CASSFQDSVNYEQYF. The DNA read from the CDR3 is TGCGCCAGCAGCTTTCAGGATAGCGTAAACTACGAG.

This clone was observed many times. From the germline J gene comes the end of the CDR3, since the read stops 3 residues before it. The chain carries TRBV7-8 and TRBJ1-2; 8 bases are shared with TRBD1. Germline lookup yields CDR1 SGHVS and CDR2 FQNEAQ. The CDR3 contains 16 residues. J gave up 7 bases and V 4 bases, and 14 bases lay outside the gene matches. The DNA read from the CDR3 is TGTGCCAGCAGCTCACTAGGACCGGACAGGGCAAGTGGC. Protein: CASSSLGPDRASG. The whole CDR3 sequence is CASSSLGPDRASGYTF.

This clone showed up many times. The CDR3 end falls 3 residues outside the read, so it is completed with the germline J gene. V is TRBV4-1 and J is TRBJ1-4; no clear D gene. V was shortened by 0 bases and J by 8 bases, with 16 bases between the two germline ends. The germline gives CDR1 MGHRA, CDR2 YSYEKL. The CDR3 runs 16 residues. Here the CDR3 reads CASSQEREGAGEKLFF. The CDR3 DNA, read in part, is TGCGCCAGCAGCCAAGAACGAGAGGGAGCGGGGGAAAAA.

This clone was seen at least ten times. The DNA ends 3 residues before the CDR3 does, and the rest of the CDR3 is filled in from the germline J gene. The V gene is TRBV28, the J gene TRBJ2-7, with a possible D match to TRBD2 (6 bases). The germline CDR1 and CDR2 sequences are MDHEN and SYDVKM. The CDR3 runs to 11 residues. Trimming pared 8 bases from V and 3 bases from J, leaving 8 bases between. The CDR3 protein is CASADYYEQYF. Incomplete CDR3 DNA: TGTGCCAGCGCGGACTACTACGAG.

This clone was counted between two and nine times. The read ends 3 residues early relative to the CDR3; the germline J gene fills the gap. This chain links TRBV25-1 with TRBJ1-5; D perhaps matches TRBD1 (5 bases). Germline lookup yields CDR1 MGHDK and CDR2 SYGVNS. Trimming cost V 4 bases and J 1 base, with 11 bases left between them. CDR3 length: 15 residues. This CDR3 reads CASSGGDGSNQPQHF. The part of the CDR3 DNA that was read is TGTGCCAGCAGTGGAGGGGATGGGAGCAATCAGCCC.

This clone was detected ten times or more. Read coverage stops 3 residues before the CDR3 terminus; the germline J gene supplies the remainder. This sequence joins TRBV12-3 or TRBV12-4 and TRBJ2-3; 8 bases line up with TRBD1. The CDR3 contains 15 residues. Unmatched junction bases numbered 8, after V lost 3 bases and J lost 6 bases. CDR3 DNA (partial): TGTGCCAGCAGTTTCATGGACAGGGCCAGCGATACG. This codes for CASSFMDRASDT. The full-length CDR3 reads as CASSFMDRASDTQYF.

This clone was detected ten times or more. The sequence runs out 3 residues before the end of the CDR3; the remainder is reconstructed from the germline J gene. The V call is TRBV6-2 or TRBV6-3, the J call TRBJ2-1, with D uncertain. From germline, CDR1 is MNHEY and CDR2 SVGEGT. The CDR3 is 13 residues long. The V end lost 7 bases, the J end lost 6 bases, and 13 bases lay between the germline ends. CDR3 region: CASTLRPSNEQFF. Incomplete CDR3 DNA: TGTGCCAGCACACTACGCCCGTCCAATGAG.